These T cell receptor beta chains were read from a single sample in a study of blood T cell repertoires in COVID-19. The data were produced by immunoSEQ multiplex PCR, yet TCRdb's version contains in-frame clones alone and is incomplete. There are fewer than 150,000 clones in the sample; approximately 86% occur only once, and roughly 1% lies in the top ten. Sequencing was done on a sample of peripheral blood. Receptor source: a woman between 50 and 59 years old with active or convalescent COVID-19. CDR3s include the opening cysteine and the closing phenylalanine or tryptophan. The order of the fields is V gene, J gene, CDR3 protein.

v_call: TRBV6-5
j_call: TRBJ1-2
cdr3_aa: CASSFGDNNYGYTF

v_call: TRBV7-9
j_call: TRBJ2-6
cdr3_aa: CASSLGGGAGANVLTF

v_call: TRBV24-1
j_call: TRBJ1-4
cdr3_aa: CATLPPRGGWNEKLFF

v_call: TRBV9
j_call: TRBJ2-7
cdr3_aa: CASSVGGRRYEQYF

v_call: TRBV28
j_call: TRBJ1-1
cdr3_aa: CASSPDYMNTEAFF

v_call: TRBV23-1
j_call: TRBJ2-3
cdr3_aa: CASDLRGAGARSGTNTDTQYF

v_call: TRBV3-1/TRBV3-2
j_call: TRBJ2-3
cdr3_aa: CASSQDVAGAWADTQYF

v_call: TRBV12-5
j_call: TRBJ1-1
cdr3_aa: CASAPHVESEAFF

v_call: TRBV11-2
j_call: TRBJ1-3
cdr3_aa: CASSLGTGVGNTIYF

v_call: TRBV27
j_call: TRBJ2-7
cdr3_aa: CASSPHGRTAPIYEQYF

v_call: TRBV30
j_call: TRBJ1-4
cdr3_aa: CAWRSSGTEIEKLFF

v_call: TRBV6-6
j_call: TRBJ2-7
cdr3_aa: CASSWRDRGSEQYF

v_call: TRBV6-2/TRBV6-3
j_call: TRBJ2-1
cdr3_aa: CASSFSIGLAGDWSYNEQFF

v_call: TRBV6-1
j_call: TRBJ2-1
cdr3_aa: CASSEGLAEMYEQFF

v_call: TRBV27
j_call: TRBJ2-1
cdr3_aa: CASRKRLADLNEQFF

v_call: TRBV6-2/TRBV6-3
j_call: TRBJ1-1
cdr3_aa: CASSFAENTEAFF

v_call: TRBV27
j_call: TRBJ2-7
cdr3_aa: CASSSLATLNEQYF

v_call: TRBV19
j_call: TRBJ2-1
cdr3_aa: CASSIRSPSHRPSGQFF

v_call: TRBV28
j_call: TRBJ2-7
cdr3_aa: CASSLSLYEQYF

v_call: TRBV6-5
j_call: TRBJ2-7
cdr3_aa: CASSYSYRYTYEQYF

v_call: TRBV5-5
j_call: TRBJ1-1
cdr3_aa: CASSRLLGGQLGRNTEAFF

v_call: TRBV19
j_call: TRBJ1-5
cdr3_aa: CASISPEGQGHQPQHF

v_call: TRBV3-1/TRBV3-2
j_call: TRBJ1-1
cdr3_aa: CASSHLDRNTEAFF

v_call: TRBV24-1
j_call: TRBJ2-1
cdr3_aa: CATSDSSGTSGILSDEQFF

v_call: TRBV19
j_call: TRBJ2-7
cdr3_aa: CASSKQGAHEQYF

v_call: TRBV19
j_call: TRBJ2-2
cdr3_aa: CASSDTGTAGELFF

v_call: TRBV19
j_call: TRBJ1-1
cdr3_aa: CASLQGNTEAFF

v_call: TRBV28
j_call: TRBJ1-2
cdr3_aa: CASSTGGALGYTF

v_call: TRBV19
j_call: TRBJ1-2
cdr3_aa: CASSPGQGVNYGYTF

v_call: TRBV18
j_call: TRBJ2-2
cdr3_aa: CASSPQPVANTGELFF

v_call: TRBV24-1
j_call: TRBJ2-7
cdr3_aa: CATSDPRTSAYEQYF

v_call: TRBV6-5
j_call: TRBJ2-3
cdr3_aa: CASSQRGGPDTQYF

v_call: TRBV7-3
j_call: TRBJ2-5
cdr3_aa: CASSPRVAGLMETQYF

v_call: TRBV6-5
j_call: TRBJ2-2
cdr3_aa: CASTGIFSTGELFF

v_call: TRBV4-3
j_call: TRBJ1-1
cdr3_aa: CASSQDRGLGTEAFF

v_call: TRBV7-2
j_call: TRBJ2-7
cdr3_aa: CASSLQSGGPYEQYF

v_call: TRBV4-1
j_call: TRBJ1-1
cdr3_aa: CASSQVDGTEAFF

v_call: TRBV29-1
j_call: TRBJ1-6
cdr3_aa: CSVGTGFNSPLHF

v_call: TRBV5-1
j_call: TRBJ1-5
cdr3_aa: CASSPDRDNQPQHF

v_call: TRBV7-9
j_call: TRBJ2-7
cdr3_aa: CASSFSVSYEQYF

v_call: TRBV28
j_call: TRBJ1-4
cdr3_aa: CASSLRGHNEKLFF

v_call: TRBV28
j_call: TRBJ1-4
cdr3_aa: CASSRGRVGSEKLFF

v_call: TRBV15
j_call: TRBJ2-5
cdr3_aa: CATSRDTKEGQYF

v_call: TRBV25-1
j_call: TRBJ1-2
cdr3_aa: CASSLGQGSYGYTF

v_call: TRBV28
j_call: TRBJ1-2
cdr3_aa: CASSPLQGISYGYTF

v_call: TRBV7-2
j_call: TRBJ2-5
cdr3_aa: CASSLARLGPQETQYF

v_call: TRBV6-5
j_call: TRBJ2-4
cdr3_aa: CASSYSQYLAKNIQYF

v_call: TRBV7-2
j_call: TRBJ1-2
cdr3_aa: CAGGPSRNYGYTF

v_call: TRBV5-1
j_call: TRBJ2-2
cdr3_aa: CASSLAGQGTAGELFF

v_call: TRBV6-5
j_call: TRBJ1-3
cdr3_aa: CASTSSGNTIYF

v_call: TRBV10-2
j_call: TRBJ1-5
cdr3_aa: CASSGNRGLNQPQHF

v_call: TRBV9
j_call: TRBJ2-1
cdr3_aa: CASSVVASYNEQFF

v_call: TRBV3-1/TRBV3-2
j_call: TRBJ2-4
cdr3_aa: CASSQDGTSGSSTPYF

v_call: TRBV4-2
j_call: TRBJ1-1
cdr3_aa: CASSQGTGKNTEAFF

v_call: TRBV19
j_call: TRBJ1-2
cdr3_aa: CASSHQQDYGYTF

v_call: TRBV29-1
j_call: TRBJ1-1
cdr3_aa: CSADRGGTEAFF

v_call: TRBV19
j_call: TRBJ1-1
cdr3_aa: CASSTWDRGDTEAFF

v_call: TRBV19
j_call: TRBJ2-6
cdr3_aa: CASSMSSGSSGANVLTF

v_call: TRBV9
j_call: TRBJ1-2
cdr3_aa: CASSTMIDYGYTF